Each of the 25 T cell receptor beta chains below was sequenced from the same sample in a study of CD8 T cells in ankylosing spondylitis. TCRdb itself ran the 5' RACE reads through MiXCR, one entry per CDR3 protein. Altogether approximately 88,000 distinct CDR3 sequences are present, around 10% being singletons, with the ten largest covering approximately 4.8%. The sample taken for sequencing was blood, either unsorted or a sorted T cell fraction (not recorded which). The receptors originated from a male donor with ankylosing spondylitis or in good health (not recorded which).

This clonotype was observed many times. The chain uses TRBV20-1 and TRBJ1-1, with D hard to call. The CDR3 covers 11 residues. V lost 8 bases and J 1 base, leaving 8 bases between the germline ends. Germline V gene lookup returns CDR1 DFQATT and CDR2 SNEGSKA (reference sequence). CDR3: CSMAANTEAFF. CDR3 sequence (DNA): TGCAGTATGGCAGCGAACACTGAAGCTTTCTTT.

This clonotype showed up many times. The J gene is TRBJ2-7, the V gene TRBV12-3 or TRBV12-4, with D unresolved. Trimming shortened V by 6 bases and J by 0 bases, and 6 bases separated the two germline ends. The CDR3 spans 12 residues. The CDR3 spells CASSPSSYEQYF. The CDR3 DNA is TGTGCCAGCAGCCCGAGCTCCTACGAGCAGTACTTC.

The chain's CDR3 is CASSVGEYGYTF. CDR3 sequence (DNA): TGTGCCAGCAGCGTAGGGGAATATGGCTACACCTTC. The V gene is TRBV9, the J gene TRBJ1-2; D is undetermined. The V gene's germline CDR1 is SGDLS and CDR2 YYNGEE. Trimming removed 0 bases from V and 5 bases from J, with 5 bases in between. The CDR3 spans 12 residues.

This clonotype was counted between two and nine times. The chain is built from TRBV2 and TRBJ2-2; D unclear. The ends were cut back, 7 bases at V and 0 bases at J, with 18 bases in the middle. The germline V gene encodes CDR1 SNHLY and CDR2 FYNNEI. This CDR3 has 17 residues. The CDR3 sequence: CASKGTQGGANTGELFF. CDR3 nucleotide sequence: TGTGCCAGCAAAGGAACCCAAGGCGGAGCGAACACCGGGGAGCTGTTTTTT.

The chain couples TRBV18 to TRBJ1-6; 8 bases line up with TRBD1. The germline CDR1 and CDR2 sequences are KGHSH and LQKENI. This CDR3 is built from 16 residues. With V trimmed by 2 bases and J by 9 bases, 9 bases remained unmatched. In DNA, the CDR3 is TGTGCCAGCTCACCATCGGGACAGGCCAGTGGTTCACCCCTCCACTTT. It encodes CASSPSGQASGSPLHF. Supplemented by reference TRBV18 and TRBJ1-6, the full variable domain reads NAGVMQNPRHLVRRRGQEARLRCSPMKGHSHVYWYRQLPEEGLKFMVYLQKENIIDESGMPKERFSAEFPKEGPSILRIQQVVRGDSAAYFCASSPSGQASGSPLHFGNGTRLTVT.

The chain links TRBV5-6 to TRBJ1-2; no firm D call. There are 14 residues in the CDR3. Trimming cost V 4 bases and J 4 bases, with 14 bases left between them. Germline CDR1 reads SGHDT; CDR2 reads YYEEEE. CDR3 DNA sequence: TGTGCCAGCAGCGGCGGTCCCTTGTCCTATGGCTACACCTTC. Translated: CASSGGPLSYGYTF.

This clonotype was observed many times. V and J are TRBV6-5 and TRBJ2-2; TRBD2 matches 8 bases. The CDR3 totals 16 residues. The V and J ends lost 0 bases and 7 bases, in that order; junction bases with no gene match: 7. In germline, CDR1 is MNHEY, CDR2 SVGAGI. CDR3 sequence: CASSYSGGVSNGELFF. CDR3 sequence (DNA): TGTGCCAGCAGTTACTCCGGGGGGGTTTCAAACGGGGAGCTGTTTTTT.

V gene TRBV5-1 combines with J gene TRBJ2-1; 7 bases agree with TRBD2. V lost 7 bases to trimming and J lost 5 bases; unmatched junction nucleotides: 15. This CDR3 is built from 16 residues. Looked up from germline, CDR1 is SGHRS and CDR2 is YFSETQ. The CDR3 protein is CASVPGRGDRNNEQFF. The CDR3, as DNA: TGCGCCAGCGTTCCGGGCCGGGGGGACCGGAACAATGAGCAGTTCTTC.

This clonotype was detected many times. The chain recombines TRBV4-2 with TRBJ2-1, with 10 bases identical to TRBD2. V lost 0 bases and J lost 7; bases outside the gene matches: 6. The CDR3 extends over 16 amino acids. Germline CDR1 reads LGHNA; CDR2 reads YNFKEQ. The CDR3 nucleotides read TGTGCCAGCAGCCAAGATCTGGGACTAGCGAGGAATGAGCAGTTCTTC. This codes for CASSQDLGLARNEQFF.

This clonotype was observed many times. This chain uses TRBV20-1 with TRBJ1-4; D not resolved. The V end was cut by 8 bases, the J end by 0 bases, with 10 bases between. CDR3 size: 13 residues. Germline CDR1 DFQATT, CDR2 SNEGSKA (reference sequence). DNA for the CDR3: TGCAGTATCTACCTCCCAACTAATGAAAAACTGTTTTTT. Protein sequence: CSIYLPTNEKLFF.

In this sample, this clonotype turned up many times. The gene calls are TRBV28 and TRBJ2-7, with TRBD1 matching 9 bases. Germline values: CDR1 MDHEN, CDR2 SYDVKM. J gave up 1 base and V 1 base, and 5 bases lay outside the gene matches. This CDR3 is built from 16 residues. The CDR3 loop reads CASSLSGTGLSYEQYF. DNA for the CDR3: TGTGCCAGCAGTTTATCCGGGACAGGGTTATCCTACGAGCAGTACTTC.

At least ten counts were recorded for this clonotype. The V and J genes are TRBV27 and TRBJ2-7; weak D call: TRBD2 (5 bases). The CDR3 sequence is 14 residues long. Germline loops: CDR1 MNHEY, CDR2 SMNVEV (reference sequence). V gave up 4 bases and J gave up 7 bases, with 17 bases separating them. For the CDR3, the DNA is TGTGCCAGCAGTTCGCGTCCTATTCGAGGGGAGCAGTACTTC. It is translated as CASSSRPIRGEQYF.

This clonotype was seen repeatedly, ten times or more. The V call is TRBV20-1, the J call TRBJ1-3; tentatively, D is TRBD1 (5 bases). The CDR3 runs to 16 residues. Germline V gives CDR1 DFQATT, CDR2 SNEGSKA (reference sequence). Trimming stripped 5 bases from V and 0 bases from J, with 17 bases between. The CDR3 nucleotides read TGCAGTGCTGCCCCCACGGGGGGGTTCTCTGGAAACACCATATATTTT. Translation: CSAAPTGGFSGNTIYF.

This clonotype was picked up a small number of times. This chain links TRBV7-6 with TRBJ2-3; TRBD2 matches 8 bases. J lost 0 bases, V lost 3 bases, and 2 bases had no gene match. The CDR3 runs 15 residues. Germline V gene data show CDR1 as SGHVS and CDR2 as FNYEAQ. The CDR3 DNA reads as TGTGCCAGCAGCTTTACGGGGGGGAGCACAGATACGCAGTATTTT. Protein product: CASSFTGGSTDTQYF.

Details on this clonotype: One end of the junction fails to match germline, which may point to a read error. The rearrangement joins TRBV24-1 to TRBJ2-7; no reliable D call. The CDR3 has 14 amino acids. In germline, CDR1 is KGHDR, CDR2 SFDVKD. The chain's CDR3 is CATSDSGLSYAQYF. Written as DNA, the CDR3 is TGTGCCACCAGTGATAGTGGGCTTTCCTACGCGCAGTACTTC.

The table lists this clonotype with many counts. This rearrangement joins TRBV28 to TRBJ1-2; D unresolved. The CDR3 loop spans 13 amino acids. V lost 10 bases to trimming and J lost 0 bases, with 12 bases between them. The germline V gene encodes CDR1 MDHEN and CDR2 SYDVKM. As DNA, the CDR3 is TGTGCCACCACGGACCTAACTAACTATGGCTACACCTTC. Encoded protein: CATTDLTNYGYTF.

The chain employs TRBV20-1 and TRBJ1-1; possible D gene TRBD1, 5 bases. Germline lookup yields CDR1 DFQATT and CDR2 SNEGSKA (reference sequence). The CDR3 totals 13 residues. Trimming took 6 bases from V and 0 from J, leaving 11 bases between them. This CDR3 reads CSAPQGMNTEAFF. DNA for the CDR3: TGCAGTGCCCCGCAGGGAATGAACACTGAAGCTTTCTTT.

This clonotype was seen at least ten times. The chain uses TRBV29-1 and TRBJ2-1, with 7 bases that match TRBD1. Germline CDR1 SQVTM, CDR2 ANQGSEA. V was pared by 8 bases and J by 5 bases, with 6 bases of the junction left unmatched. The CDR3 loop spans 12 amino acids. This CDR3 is CSITGANNEQFF. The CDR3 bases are TGCAGCATTACAGGGGCCAACAATGAGCAGTTCTTC.

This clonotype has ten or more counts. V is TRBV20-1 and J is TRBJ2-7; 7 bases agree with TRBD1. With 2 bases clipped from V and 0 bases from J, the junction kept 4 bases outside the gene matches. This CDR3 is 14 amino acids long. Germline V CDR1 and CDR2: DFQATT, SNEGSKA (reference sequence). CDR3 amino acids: CSARPDRASYEQYF. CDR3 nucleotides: TGCAGTGCTAGACCCGACAGGGCCTCCTACGAGCAGTACTTC.

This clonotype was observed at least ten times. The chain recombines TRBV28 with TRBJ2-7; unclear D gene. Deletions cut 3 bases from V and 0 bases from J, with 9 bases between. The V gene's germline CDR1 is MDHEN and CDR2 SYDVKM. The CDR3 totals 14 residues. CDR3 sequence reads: CASSFQRSSYEQYF. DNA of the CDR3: TGTGCCAGCAGTTTCCAGAGGAGCTCCTACGAGCAGTACTTC.

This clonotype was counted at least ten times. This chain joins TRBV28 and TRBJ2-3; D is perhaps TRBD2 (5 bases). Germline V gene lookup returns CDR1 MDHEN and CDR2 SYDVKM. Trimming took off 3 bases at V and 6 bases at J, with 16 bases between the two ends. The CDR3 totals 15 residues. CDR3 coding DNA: TGTGCCAGCAGTTTCCCATCTAGCCTGAGGGATACGCAGTATTTT. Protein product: CASSFPSSLRDTQYF.

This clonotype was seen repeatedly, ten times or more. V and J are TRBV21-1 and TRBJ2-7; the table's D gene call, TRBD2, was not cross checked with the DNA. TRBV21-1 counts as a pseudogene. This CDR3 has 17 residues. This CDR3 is CASSKVGASGTSYEQYF. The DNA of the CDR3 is TGTGCCAGCAGCAAAGTGGGGGCTAGCGGGACCTCCTACGAGCAGTACTTC.

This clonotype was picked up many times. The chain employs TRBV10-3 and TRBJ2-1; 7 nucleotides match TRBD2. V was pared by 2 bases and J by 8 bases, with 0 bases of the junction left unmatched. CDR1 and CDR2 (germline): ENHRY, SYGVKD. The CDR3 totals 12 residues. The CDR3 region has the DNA TGTGCCATCAGTGAGCGGGGGGATGAGCAGTTCTTC. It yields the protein CAISERGDEQFF.

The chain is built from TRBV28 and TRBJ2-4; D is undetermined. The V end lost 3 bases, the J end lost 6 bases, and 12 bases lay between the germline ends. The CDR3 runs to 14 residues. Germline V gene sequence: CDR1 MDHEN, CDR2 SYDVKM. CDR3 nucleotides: TGTGCCAGCAGTTTTGAAGGTGTTTTAAACATTCAGTACTTC. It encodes CASSFEGVLNIQYF. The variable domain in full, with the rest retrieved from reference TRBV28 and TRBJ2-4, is DVKVTQSSRYLVKRTGEKVFLECVQDMDHENMFWYRQDPGLGLRLIYFSYDVKMKEKGDIPEGYSVSREKKERFSLILESASTNQTSMYLCASSFEGVLNIQYFGAGTRLSVL.

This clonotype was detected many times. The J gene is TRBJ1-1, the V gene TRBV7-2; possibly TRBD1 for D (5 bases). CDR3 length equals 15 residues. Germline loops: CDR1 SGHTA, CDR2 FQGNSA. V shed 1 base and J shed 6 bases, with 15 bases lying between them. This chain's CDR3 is CASSLEPGPSAEAFF. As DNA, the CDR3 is TGTGCCAGCAGCTTAGAACCGGGACCGAGCGCTGAAGCTTTCTTT.